A single sample is the source of the 9 T cell receptor beta chains below, sequenced in a study of blood T cell repertoires in COVID-19. Sequencing used immunoSEQ multiplex PCR; TCRdb keeps in-frame clones, though not all of them. The sample consists of 150,000 to 200,000 clones, about 88% of them appearing once. Sequencing was carried out using PBMCs or T cells enriched from blood (not recorded which). The receptors come from a woman aged 18-29 years who had recovered from COVID-19.

The rearrangement links TRBV4-2 to TRBJ2-7; 7 nucleotides align to TRBD1. V lost 5 bases to trimming and J lost 3 bases; unmatched junction nucleotides: 10. CDR3 length equals 15 residues. Per the germline V gene, CDR1 is LGHNA and CDR2 is YNFKEQ. For the CDR3, the DNA is TGTGCCAGCAGCACTACCGGGACAGCGAACTACGAGCAGTACTTC. Its translation is CASSTTGTANYEQYF.

The V and J genes are TRBV9 and TRBJ1-1; D might be TRBD1 (6 bases). The CDR3 covers 18 residues. With 6 bases removed from V and 0 bases from J, the gap between germline ends came to 24 bases. The germline V gene encodes CDR1 SGDLS and CDR2 YYNGEE. In nucleotides, the CDR3 is TGTGCCAGCACGCCCCACGGGCAGGGGTTTCTAATGAACACTGAAGCTTTCTTT. Translation: CASTPHGQGFLMNTEAFF.

The rearrangement links TRBV19 to TRBJ2-1; the D is unclear. CDR1 is LNHDA, CDR2 SQIVND, per germline (reference sequence). Trimming removed 1 base from V and 6 bases from J, with 4 bases in between. This CDR3 comprises 12 residues. Here the CDR3 DNA reads TGTGCCAGTAGTATAGGCGCCAATGAGCAGTTCTTC. It encodes CASSIGANEQFF.

The rearrangement links TRBV4-3 to TRBJ2-3; the match to TRBD2 covers 11 bases. Germline loops: CDR1 LGHNA, CDR2 YSLEER. V lost 4 bases, J lost 8 bases, and 11 bases stayed unmatched. The CDR3 has 16 amino acids. The CDR3 loop is CASSLTSGGPLGTQYF. The CDR3 region has the DNA TGCGCCAGCAGCCTAACTAGCGGGGGCCCTCTGGGTACGCAGTATTTT.

The chain joins TRBV7-8 to TRBJ2-5, with 7 bases fitting TRBD1. After removal of 2 bases from V and 2 bases from J, the junction contained 5 bases not matched to a gene. Germline assignment: CDR1 SGHVS and CDR2 FQNEAQ. This CDR3 has 15 amino acids. In nucleotides, the CDR3 is TGTGCCAGCAGCTTAAGGACAGGAACACAAGAGACCCAGTACTTC. Encoded protein: CASSLRTGTQETQYF.

V usage is TRBV7-2 and J usage is TRBJ2-7; D is possibly TRBD2 (5 bases). Germline values: CDR1 SGHTA, CDR2 FQGNSA. V was clipped by 1 base and J by 7 bases, with 11 bases between them. The CDR3 runs to 13 residues. The CDR3: CASSLGPLAEQYF. DNA of the CDR3: TGTGCCAGCAGCTTAGGGCCTCTAGCTGAGCAGTACTTC.

A few counts support this clone. CDR3 region: CASSQDRLPNEQFF. The CDR3 DNA reads TGCGCCAGCAGCCAAGACAGACTGCCTAATGAGCAGTTCTTC. This rearrangement joins TRBV4-3 to TRBJ2-1; no reliable D call. Germline CDR1 is LGHNA and CDR2 is YSLEER. The V end lost 0 bases, the J end lost 7 bases, and 10 bases lay between the germline ends. This CDR3 has 14 amino acids.

The CDR3 nucleotides are TGTGCCAGCAGTGAAGCGCTAGCGGGGGGCGGGGATCAGCCCCAGCATTTT. Protein sequence: CASSEALAGGGDQPQHF. The chain couples TRBV6-1 to TRBJ1-5, with a possible D match to TRBD1 (6 bases). The V end was cut by 0 bases, the J end by 5 bases, with 17 bases between. Germline CDR1 MNHNS, CDR2 SASEGT. The CDR3 length is 17 residues.

V and J are TRBV10-3 and TRBJ1-1; 8 nucleotides align to TRBD1. After removal of 10 bases from V and 4 bases from J, the junction contained 8 bases not matched to a gene. The CDR3 length is 13 residues. Germline V gene lookup returns CDR1 ENHRY and CDR2 SYGVKD. The CDR3 protein is CATQQGVSTEAFF. The CDR3 region has the DNA TGTGCCACCCAACAGGGGGTCAGCACTGAAGCTTTCTTT.